The present T cell receptor (beta chain) was sequenced within a study of T cell changes during pregnancy in multiple sclerosis. Sequencing used immunoSEQ multiplex PCR; TCRdb keeps in-frame clones, though not all of them. The sample includes tens of thousands of clones, roughly 87% seen only once; the top ten take more than 7%. This clone occurred many times. The CDR3 totals 12 residues. V lost 5 bases, J lost 9 bases, and 5 bases stayed unmatched. Per the germline V gene, CDR1 is SGHDT and CDR2 is YYEEEE. The TCR was taken from a female donor with multiple sclerosis, enrolled in a pregnancy study. The sequences come from CD8+ T cells from peripheral blood mononuclear cells, collected before pregnancy. This chain joins TRBV5-6 and TRBJ2-5, with 9 bases lining up with TRBD1. The CDR3 here is CASRATGGPQYF. CDR3 sequence (DNA): TGTGCCAGCAGAGCGACAGGGGGGCCCCAGTACTTC.